This passage covers 2 T cell receptor beta chains from one sample sequenced in a study of identical twins. TCRdb re-analysed the 5' RACE reads in MiXCR, keeping a single row per CDR3 protein. The data hold roughly 700,000 distinct CDR3 sequences, with 8.6% observed a single time. The sample was also linked to a second study, of yellow fever vaccine responses in identical twins.

Sample: PBMCs. All receptors come from a woman between 18 and 29 years old in good health.

In this sample, this clonotype turned up a few times. The chain recombines TRBV6-6 with TRBJ1-6; no reliable D call. The CDR3 spans 13 residues. Trimming shortened V by 4 bases and J by 10 bases, and 11 bases separated the two germline ends. Per germline, CDR1 MNHNY and CDR2 SVGAGI (reference sequence). The DNA of the CDR3 is TGTGCCAGCAGTTCGGCCAGAGACTCACCCCTCCACTTT. It specifies CASSSARDSPLHF.

The sample holds many counts of this clonotype. This chain joins TRBV5-5 and TRBJ2-1; no clear D gene. CDR1 is SGHKS, CDR2 YYEKEE, per germline (reference sequence). Trimming took off 0 bases at V and 14 bases at J, with 3 bases between the two ends. CDR3 length: 9 amino acids. This CDR3 reads CASSLGEFF. CDR3 sequence (DNA): TGTGCCAGCAGCTTGGGAGAGTTCTTC.